This T cell receptor beta chain was captured in a study of cytomegalovirus exposure and HLA in healthy donors. The V gene end was trimmed by 1 base and the J gene end by 7 bases; junction bases not matched to a gene: 6. This CDR3 is 14 amino acids long. Germline-derived CDR1 and CDR2 are LNHDA and SQIVND (reference sequence). The PCR was carried out with 60 Vbeta primers and 13 Jbeta primers. The table came from immunoSEQ multiplex PCR; TCRdb's copy has only in-frame clones and leaves some out. The repertoire has approximately 100,000 clones, around 83% of them found once; the top ten carry 0.9% to 1.5%.

The TCR was taken from a woman between 18 and 29 years old in good health and CMV-seronegative. This chain connects TRBV19 to TRBJ2-5; the match to TRBD2 covers 7 bases. The sequenced sample was PBMCs. The CDR3 loop is CASSIAGGTGTQYF. CDR3 bases: TGTGCCAGTAGTATAGCGGGGGGAACAGGGACCCAGTACTTC.